A selection of T cell receptor beta chains follows, all from one sample in a study of cytomegalovirus exposure and HLA in healthy donors. Assay: immunoSEQ multiplex PCR; the TCRdb copy retains only in-frame clones and omits some. The table lists around 53,000 clones. Material: PBMCs. These receptors all come from a male donor in good health and CMV-seropositive. Both conserved end residues are part of each CDR3. The order of the fields is D gene, V gene, clone size, J gene, CDR3 DNA, CDR3 protein. D genes are given only for firm matches. Expanded clones are given a class, and other clones once, few, many or no size at all.

d_gene: TRBD2
v_gene: TRBV27
abundance: NA
j_gene: TRBJ2-3
CDR3nt: TGTGCCAGCAGTTTTCACGCTAGCGGGGGGGCAGATACGCAGTATTTT
CDR3aa: CASSFHASGGADTQYF

d_gene: TRBD1
v_gene: TRBV6-5
abundance: NA
j_gene: TRBJ1-5
CDR3nt: TGTGCCAGCAGTTACTACGGGACAGACGAGCATTTT
CDR3aa: CASSYYGTDEHF

d_gene: NA
v_gene: TRBV5-1
abundance: NA
j_gene: TRBJ2-2
CDR3nt: TGCGCCAGCAGCTTCACACCGAACACCGGGGAGCTGTTTTTT
CDR3aa: CASSFTPNTGELFF

d_gene: TRBD1
v_gene: TRBV10-3
abundance: NA
j_gene: TRBJ1-3
CDR3nt: TGTGCCATCAGATCGGGACAGGGGGCTTGGGCTGGAAACACCATATATTTT
CDR3aa: CAIRSGQGAWAGNTIYF

d_gene: TRBD2
v_gene: TRBV27
abundance: NA
j_gene: TRBJ2-3
CDR3nt: TGTGCCACTGGGACTAGCGGGGTGGCAGATACGCAGTATTTT
CDR3aa: CATGTSGVADTQYF

d_gene: NA
v_gene: TRBV10-2
abundance: NA
j_gene: TRBJ1-4
CDR3nt: TGCGCCAGCAGTGTCCAGGGTAGCTCAGGAAAACTGTTTTTT
CDR3aa: CASSVQGSSGKLFF

d_gene: NA
v_gene: TRBV6-5
abundance: NA
j_gene: TRBJ2-7
CDR3nt: TGTGCCAGCAGTCTGAGGCGACAGGCCTCCTACGAGCAGTACTTC
CDR3aa: CASSLRRQASYEQYF

d_gene: NA
v_gene: TRBV5-8
abundance: NA
j_gene: TRBJ2-3
CDR3nt: TGTGCCAGCAGCGCGGGGACAGTCGGCCTCACAGATACGCAGTATTTT
CDR3aa: CASSAGTVGLTDTQYF

d_gene: TRBD2
v_gene: TRBV13
abundance: NA
j_gene: TRBJ2-1
CDR3nt: TGTGCCAGCAGCTTAGGACTAGCGGGGACCCAAGGGCGGTTCTTC
CDR3aa: CASSLGLAGTQGRFF

d_gene: NA
v_gene: TRBV7-2
abundance: NA
j_gene: TRBJ2-5
CDR3nt: TGTGCCAGCAGCGCCCGCGGCGGGCAAGAGACCCAGTACTTC
CDR3aa: CASSARGGQETQYF

d_gene: NA
v_gene: TRBV5-6
abundance: NA
j_gene: TRBJ1-3
CDR3nt: TGTGCCAGCAGCCAGGGCACCACCATATATTTT
CDR3aa: CASSQGTTIYF

d_gene: NA
v_gene: TRBV4-3
abundance: NA
j_gene: TRBJ2-7
CDR3nt: TGCGCCAGCAGCCAAGTATTTGACGCCCCGAGGGTCGAGCAGTACTTC
CDR3aa: CASSQVFDAPRVEQYF

d_gene: NA
v_gene: TRBV21-1
abundance: NA
j_gene: TRBJ1-3
CDR3nt: TGTGCCAGCAGCAAAAGGGGGGGAAACACCATATATTTT
CDR3aa: CASSKRGGNTIYF

d_gene: NA
v_gene: TRBV30
abundance: NA
j_gene: TRBJ1-4
CDR3nt: TGTGCCTGGAGTAGAGGAACCTCGAATGAAAAACTGTTTTTT
CDR3aa: CAWSRGTSNEKLFF

d_gene: TRBD1
v_gene: TRBV6-1
abundance: NA
j_gene: TRBJ2-3
CDR3nt: TGTGCCAGCAGTGAACGACAGGGTAACACAGATACGCAGTATTTT
CDR3aa: CASSERQGNTDTQYF

d_gene: TRBD1
v_gene: TRBV6-5
abundance: NA
j_gene: TRBJ1-4
CDR3nt: TGTGCCAGCAGTTACTCACCAGGGGGCGCAAAGGAAAAACTGTTTTTT
CDR3aa: CASSYSPGGAKEKLFF

d_gene: NA
v_gene: TRBV7-2
abundance: NA
j_gene: TRBJ1-6
CDR3nt: TGTGCCAGCAGCTTTGGGGGGGCAGGGGATAATTCACCCCTCCACTTT
CDR3aa: CASSFGGAGDNSPLHF

d_gene: NA
v_gene: TRBV4-2
abundance: NA
j_gene: TRBJ2-2
CDR3nt: TGTGCCAGCAGCCACTACGAGAACACCGGGGAGCTGTTTTTT
CDR3aa: CASSHYENTGELFF

d_gene: TRBD1
v_gene: TRBV7-2
abundance: NA
j_gene: TRBJ2-2
CDR3nt: TGTGCCAGCAGCACCTACAGGGGTACCGGGGAGCTGTTTTTT
CDR3aa: CASSTYRGTGELFF

d_gene: NA
v_gene: TRBV7-9
abundance: NA
j_gene: TRBJ1-4
CDR3nt: TGTGCCAGCAGCGCAGGGTTAAATGAAAAACTGTTTTTT
CDR3aa: CASSAGLNEKLFF

d_gene: NA
v_gene: TRBV29-1
abundance: NA
j_gene: TRBJ1-5
CDR3nt: TGCAGCGCAGGTGGGGGGTTCAATCAGCCCCAGCATTTT
CDR3aa: CSAGGGFNQPQHF

d_gene: TRBD1
v_gene: TRBV7-9
abundance: NA
j_gene: TRBJ1-3
CDR3nt: TGTGCCAGCAGCTGGGACAGCGGAAACACCATATATTTT
CDR3aa: CASSWDSGNTIYF

d_gene: NA
v_gene: TRBV4-1
abundance: NA
j_gene: TRBJ1-1
CDR3nt: TGCGCCAGCAGCCAAGTGAACAGGGTGACTGAAGCTTTCTTT
CDR3aa: CASSQVNRVTEAFF

d_gene: TRBD1
v_gene: TRBV5-1
abundance: NA
j_gene: TRBJ2-6
CDR3nt: TGCGCCAGCAGCTCACACAGGGGGCCAGGCTCTGGGGCCAACGTCCTGACTTTC
CDR3aa: CASSSHRGPGSGANVLTF

d_gene: TRBD2
v_gene: TRBV7-8
abundance: NA
j_gene: TRBJ2-3
CDR3nt: TGTGCCAGCAGCTTCGACTTTAGCGGGGCCGGAACAGATACGCAGTATTTT
CDR3aa: CASSFDFSGAGTDTQYF

d_gene: NA
v_gene: TRBV7-9
abundance: NA
j_gene: TRBJ1-5
CDR3nt: TGTGCCAGCAGCTTTGGGGGCTTCAATCAGCCCCAGCATTTT
CDR3aa: CASSFGGFNQPQHF

d_gene: NA
v_gene: TRBV10-3
abundance: NA
j_gene: TRBJ1-3
CDR3nt: TGTGCCATCAGTCCGCGCAGGGAGGCAAACACCATATATTTT
CDR3aa: CAISPRREANTIYF

d_gene: TRBD1
v_gene: TRBV27
abundance: large
j_gene: TRBJ2-6
CDR3nt: TGTGCCAGCAGTCCCGCCCAGGGGGAGAGCTCTGGGGCCAACGTCCTGACTTTC
CDR3aa: CASSPAQGESSGANVLTF

d_gene: TRBD2
v_gene: TRBV2
abundance: NA
j_gene: TRBJ2-1
CDR3nt: TGTGCCAGCCGGAGCGGGGGGTTCTACAATGAGCAGTTCTTC
CDR3aa: CASRSGGFYNEQFF

d_gene: NA
v_gene: TRBV19
abundance: NA
j_gene: TRBJ1-2
CDR3nt: TGTGCCAGTAGTTCCCTTGAGACACCCTATGGCTACACCTTC
CDR3aa: CASSSLETPYGYTF

d_gene: NA
v_gene: TRBV4-2
abundance: NA
j_gene: TRBJ1-4
CDR3nt: TGTGCCAGCAGCCAAGCCCCTATCCCAACTAATGAAAAACTGTTTTTT
CDR3aa: CASSQAPIPTNEKLFF

d_gene: NA
v_gene: TRBV4-3
abundance: NA
j_gene: TRBJ2-7
CDR3nt: TGCGCCAGCAGCCAAGGGGTCGTTGCGGGGTACGAGCAGTACTTC
CDR3aa: CASSQGVVAGYEQYF

d_gene: NA
v_gene: TRBV29-1
abundance: NA
j_gene: TRBJ1-1
CDR3nt: TGCAGCGTCCCGACAGGGAACACTGAAGCTTTCTTT
CDR3aa: CSVPTGNTEAFF

d_gene: NA
v_gene: TRBV13
abundance: NA
j_gene: TRBJ2-7
CDR3nt: TGTGCCAGCAGCTCCACCCAATTTTACGAGCAGTACTTC
CDR3aa: CASSSTQFYEQYF

d_gene: NA
v_gene: TRBV2
abundance: NA
j_gene: TRBJ2-4
CDR3nt: TGTGCCAGCAGCGAGGTTCTAGCCAAAAACATTCAGTACTTC
CDR3aa: CASSEVLAKNIQYF

d_gene: NA
v_gene: TRBV11-2
abundance: NA
j_gene: TRBJ2-7
CDR3nt: TGTGCCAGCAGCTTAGTCGCAGTGTACGAGCAGTACTTC
CDR3aa: CASSLVAVYEQYF

d_gene: TRBD1
v_gene: TRBV4-1
abundance: NA
j_gene: TRBJ1-1
CDR3nt: TGCGCCAGCAGCCCCAGAAGACAGGGGAGGACTGAAGCTTTCTTT
CDR3aa: CASSPRRQGRTEAFF

d_gene: NA
v_gene: TRBV29-1
abundance: NA
j_gene: TRBJ1-2
CDR3nt: TGCAGCGTTGATTGGCAGAACTATGGCTACACCTTC
CDR3aa: CSVDWQNYGYTF

d_gene: TRBD1
v_gene: TRBV5-1
abundance: NA
j_gene: TRBJ2-3
CDR3nt: TGCGCCAGCAGCTTGGAACAGGGGAACACAGATACGCAGTATTTT
CDR3aa: CASSLEQGNTDTQYF

d_gene: NA
v_gene: TRBV6-5
abundance: NA
j_gene: TRBJ1-6
CDR3nt: TGTGCCAGCAGTTACAATGGGGCTAATTCACCCCTCCACTTT
CDR3aa: CASSYNGANSPLHF

d_gene: NA
v_gene: TRBV2
abundance: NA
j_gene: TRBJ2-2
CDR3nt: TGTGCCAGTGACATTAACACCGGGGAGCTGTTTTTT
CDR3aa: CASDINTGELFF

d_gene: NA
v_gene: TRBV30
abundance: NA
j_gene: TRBJ1-1
CDR3nt: TGTGCCTGGACAAAAATGCGGTTGGAAGCTTTCTTT
CDR3aa: CAWTKMRLEAFF

d_gene: TRBD1
v_gene: TRBV2
abundance: NA
j_gene: TRBJ1-3
CDR3nt: TGTGCCAGCAGTGAACAGGGGGCTGGAAACACCATATATTTT
CDR3aa: CASSEQGAGNTIYF

d_gene: TRBD1
v_gene: TRBV2
abundance: NA
j_gene: TRBJ1-5
CDR3nt: TGTGCCAGCAGGTGGACAGGGCACAATCAGCCCCAGCATTTT
CDR3aa: CASRWTGHNQPQHF

d_gene: TRBD1
v_gene: TRBV30
abundance: NA
j_gene: TRBJ1-2
CDR3nt: TGTGCCTGGAGTGTTTTTAGGGGGCGCGGGCCGGATGGCTACACCTTC
CDR3aa: CAWSVFRGRGPDGYTF

d_gene: TRBD1
v_gene: TRBV4-1
abundance: NA
j_gene: TRBJ1-2
CDR3nt: TGCGCCAGCCTACCTACTAGGGGGACAGGACTTAACTATGGCTACACCTTC
CDR3aa: CASLPTRGTGLNYGYTF